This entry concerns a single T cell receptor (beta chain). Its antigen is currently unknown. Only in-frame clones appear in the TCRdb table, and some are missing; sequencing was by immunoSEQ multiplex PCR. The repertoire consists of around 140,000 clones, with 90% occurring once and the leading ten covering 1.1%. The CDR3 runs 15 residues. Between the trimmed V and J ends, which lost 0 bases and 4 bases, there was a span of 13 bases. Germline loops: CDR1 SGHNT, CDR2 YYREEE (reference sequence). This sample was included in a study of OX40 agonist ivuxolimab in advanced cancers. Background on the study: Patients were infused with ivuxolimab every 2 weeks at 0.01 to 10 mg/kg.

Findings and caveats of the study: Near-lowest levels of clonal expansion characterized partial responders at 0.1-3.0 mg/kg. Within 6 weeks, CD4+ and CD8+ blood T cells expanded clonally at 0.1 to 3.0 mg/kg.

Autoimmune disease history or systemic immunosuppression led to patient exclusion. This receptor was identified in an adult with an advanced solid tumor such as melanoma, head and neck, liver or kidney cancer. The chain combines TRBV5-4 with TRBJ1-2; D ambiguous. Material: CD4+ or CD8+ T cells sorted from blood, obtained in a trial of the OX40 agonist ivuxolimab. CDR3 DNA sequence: TGTGCCAGCAGCTTGGAAGGTTCCCCTAGCTATGGCTACACCTTC. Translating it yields CASSLEGSPSYGYTF. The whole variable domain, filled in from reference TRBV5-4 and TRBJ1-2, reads ETGVTQSPTHLIKTRGQQVTLRCSSQSGHNTVSWYQQALGQGPQFIFQYYREEENGRGNFPPRFSGLQFPNYSSELNVNALELDDSALYLCASSLEGSPSYGYTFGSGTRLTVV.